These T cell receptor beta chains were read from a single sample in a study of OX40 agonist ivuxolimab in advanced cancers. Data came from immunoSEQ multiplex PCR; TCRdb stores just in-frame clones and leaves some out. The sample holds fewer than 95,000 clones, 84% seen once. Specimen: CD4+ or CD8+ T cells sorted from blood, collected in a trial of the OX40 agonist ivuxolimab. The origin of the receptors is an adult with an advanced solid tumor such as melanoma, head and neck, liver or kidney cancer. Each CDR3 is given with its conserved first and last residue. The order of the fields is D gene, clone size, V gene, CDR3 length, J gene, CDR3 DNA, CDR3 protein. A D gene is named only where the DNA matches it firmly. For some rows the clone size is stated as once, few or many, or as a class when expanded; others skip it.

>TRBD1|NA|TRBV9|14|TRBJ2-7
TGTGCCACCTCCAGGGGGACAGGCCCCTACGAGCAGTACTTC
CATSRGTGPYEQYF
>TRBD2|NA|TRBV5-1|15|TRBJ2-7
TGCGCCAGCAGCTTGGACGCGGGAGGCCCCTACGAGCAGTACTTC
CASSLDAGGPYEQYF
>TRBD1|few|TRBV10-3|14|TRBJ1-5
TGTGCCATCAGTGTGGGGGACAGGAATCAGCCCCAGCATTTT
CAISVGDRNQPQHF
>NA|NA|TRBV5-1|15|TRBJ2-2
TGCGCCAGCAGCTTGGATCCGGGCAAGACCGGGGAGCTGTTTTTT
CASSLDPGKTGELFF
>NA|NA|TRBV28|13|TRBJ1-1
TGTGCCAGCAGTGGCGCGGGGAACACTGAAGCTTTCTTT
CASSGAGNTEAFF
>NA|few|TRBV9|15|TRBJ2-5
TGTGCCAGCAGCCCATACGGGACACTCCAAGAGACCCAGTACTTC
CASSPYGTLQETQYF
>NA|NA|TRBV9|15|TRBJ2-3
TGTGCCAGCAGCGTATCATCTACTAGCACAGATACGCAGTATTTT
CASSVSSTSTDTQYF
>TRBD1|NA|TRBV6-4|12|TRBJ1-2
TGTGCCAGCGGGGGACAGGGCTATGGCTACACCTTC
CASGGQGYGYTF
>NA|NA|TRBV7-8|14|TRBJ1-1
TGTGCCAGCAGCGTACAGGACCCGAACACTGAAGCTTTCTTT
CASSVQDPNTEAFF
>NA|NA|TRBV2|14|TRBJ1-1
TGTGCCAGCAGTGGTCGGCATCAGGGGACTGAAGCTTTCTTT
CASSGRHQGTEAFF
>NA|NA|TRBV28|15|TRBJ2-1
TGTGCCAGCACCCAGGGGGGGGTCTGGCTGGATGAGCAGTTCTTC
CASTQGGVWLDEQFF
>TRBD1|NA|TRBV13|15|TRBJ1-2
TGTGCCAGCAGCTTATATGGCAGGGGGCGCGGTGGCTACACCTTC
CASSLYGRGRGGYTF
>TRBD2|NA|TRBV6-1|15|TRBJ2-1
TGTGCCAGCAGTGCAACTAGCGGGGGTTACAATGAGCAGTTCTTC
CASSATSGGYNEQFF
>TRBD2|NA|TRBV10-2|15|TRBJ2-1
TGCGCCAGCATTGGTAGCGGGAGGGGGGATCATGAGCAGTTCTTC
CASIGSGRGDHEQFF
>TRBD2|NA|TRBV7-2|16|TRBJ2-1
TGTGCCAGCAGCGCACCGGGACTAGCGGCTATCAATGAGCAGTTCTTC
CASSAPGLAAINEQFF
>NA|NA|TRBV9|14|TRBJ2-1
TGTGCCAGCAGCGGGAGAATAATTCCTAATGAGCAGTTCTTC
CASSGRIIPNEQFF
>NA|NA|TRBV4-1|14|TRBJ1-1
TGCGCCAGCAGCCCGGGCCCTCAGAACACTGAAGCTTTCTTT
CASSPGPQNTEAFF
>TRBD1|few|TRBV4-1|15|TRBJ1-6
TGCGCCAGCAGCCAAAAGGGACAGGGGAATTCACCCCTCCACTTT
CASSQKGQGNSPLHF